These T cell receptor beta chains were read from a single sample in a study of technical replicates of blood from several donors. Only in-frame clones appear in the TCRdb table, and some are missing; sequencing was by immunoSEQ multiplex PCR. The sample shows some 70,000 clones, roughly 90% of them seen only once. Sample: PBMCs. The receptors were gathered from a human donor in good health. Some clones in this sample may be carry-over from other donors' samples. CDR3s include the opening cysteine and the closing phenylalanine or tryptophan. D genes are given only for firm matches. Some rows mark clone size as missing; the rest say once, few, many or name a class of expanded clone.

TRBV15	-	TRBJ1-5	-	CATSRDRMSNQPQHF	TGTGCCACCAGCAGGGACAGAATGAGCAATCAGCCCCAGCATTTT
TRBV10-3	-	TRBJ2-7	TRBD2	CASGEAGGRHEQYF	TGTGCCTCGGGGGAGGCGGGAGGCCGGCACGAGCAGTACTTC
TRBV19	-	TRBJ2-3	-	CASSSIGGDTQYF	TGTGCCAGTAGTTCCATAGGCGGAGATACGCAGTATTTT
TRBV7-2	-	TRBJ2-7	TRBD2	CASSPRGGYEQYF	TGTGCCAGCAGCCCACGCGGGGGCTACGAGCAGTACTTC
TRBV2	-	TRBJ1-1	-	CASSQEGNTEAFF	TGTGCCAGCAGTCAGGAGGGCAACACTGAAGCTTTCTTT
TRBV30	medium-sized	TRBJ2-3	-	CAWSWAVLTDTQYF	TGTGCCTGGAGTTGGGCAGTATTAACAGATACGCAGTATTTT
TRBV30	once	TRBJ1-3	-	CAWTIAGGRGNTIYF	TGTGCCTGGACCATAGCGGGAGGCCGAGGAAACACCATATATTTT
TRBV5-1	-	TRBJ1-5	TRBD1	CASSPGQGGQPQHF	TGCGCCAGCAGCCCGGGACAGGGCGGGCAGCCCCAGCATTTT
TRBV6-5	-	TRBJ2-7	-	CASTDSGGTYEQYF	TGTGCCAGCACAGACAGTGGGGGGACCTACGAGCAGTACTTC
TRBV7-2	-	TRBJ1-5	-	CASSSSVESNQPQHF	TGTGCCAGCAGCTCGAGCGTGGAAAGCAATCAGCCCCAGCATTTT
TRBV9	-	TRBJ2-2	-	CASSVQGTGELFF	TGTGCCAGCAGCGTTCAGGGCACCGGGGAGCTGTTTTTT
TRBV11-3	few	TRBJ2-3	-	CASSFRYF	TGTGCCAGCAGCTTTAGGTATTTT
TRBV19	-	TRBJ2-7	-	CASSIVEDSYEQYF	TGTGCCAGTAGTATAGTAGAGGACTCCTACGAGCAGTACTTC
TRBV5-1	-	TRBJ2-3	-	CASSKGLASGADTQYF	TGCGCCAGCAGCAAGGGACTGGCAAGTGGGGCAGATACGCAGTATTTT
TRBV9	-	TRBJ2-2	-	CASSVAAGELFF	TGTGCCAGCAGCGTAGCCGCCGGGGAGCTGTTTTTT
TRBV7-2	-	TRBJ2-7	-	CASSSRTHNYEQYF	TGTGCCAGCAGCTCCCGGACTCACAACTACGAGCAGTACTTC
TRBV4-3	-	TRBJ2-3	TRBD2	CASSSAGAGGKDTQYF	TGCGCCAGCAGCTCCGCGGGGGCGGGAGGAAAGGATACGCAGTATTTT
TRBV7-8	-	TRBJ2-7	-	CASSEAGYEQYF	TGTGCCAGCAGCGAGGCAGGGTACGAGCAGTACTTC
TRBV11-3	-	TRBJ2-1	TRBD2	CASSPQRASGRSSYNEQFF	TGTGCCAGCAGCCCCCAACGGGCTAGCGGGAGGAGCTCCTACAATGAGCAGTTCTTC
TRBV28	-	TRBJ2-7	-	CASGLISGTYEQYF	TGTGCCAGCGGATTAATTAGCGGAACCTACGAGCAGTACTTC
TRBV18	once	TRBJ2-2	-	CASSPAGLQNTGELFF	TGTGCCAGCTCACCAGCGGGACTCCAGAACACCGGGGAGCTGTTTTTT
TRBV7-9	-	TRBJ2-7	TRBD2	CASSFIETSSYYEQYF	TGTGCCAGCAGCTTTATCGAGACTAGCTCATACTACGAGCAGTACTTC
TRBV18	-	TRBJ1-2	TRBD1	CASSPRTGGRYGYTF	TGTGCCAGCTCGCCCAGGACAGGGGGACGGTATGGCTACACCTTC
TRBV19	-	TRBJ1-5	-	CASSTYATVMDQPQHF	TGTGCCAGTAGTACCTACGCCACAGTAATGGATCAGCCCCAGCATTTT
TRBV7-8	-	TRBJ1-2	TRBD1	CASSLGQGSYYGYTF	TGTGCCAGCAGCCTAGGACAGGGGTCCTACTATGGCTACACCTTC
TRBV7-2	-	TRBJ1-2	-	CASSLVGRTFYGYTF	TGTGCCAGCAGCTTAGTGGGCCGGACATTCTATGGCTACACCTTC
TRBV2	-	TRBJ2-3	-	CASKTGGTDTQYF	TGTGCCAGCAAGACGGGGGGCACAGATACGCAGTATTTT
TRBV6-1	-	TRBJ1-6	-	CASSEDRDSPLHF	TGTGCCAGCAGTGAAGATCGGGATTCACCCCTCCACTTT
TRBV19	-	TRBJ1-6	TRBD1	CASRTGGSRRDNSPLHF	TGTGCCAGTAGGACAGGGGGAAGTAGGCGGGATAATTCACCCCTCCACTTT
TRBV7-8	few	TRBJ2-7	TRBD2	CASRRGGVYEQYF	TGTGCCAGCAGGCGCGGGGGAGTCTACGAGCAGTACTTC
TRBV4-3	-	TRBJ1-2	-	CASSQDGPYGYTF	TGCGCCAGCAGCCAAGACGGTCCCTATGGCTACACCTTC
TRBV29-1	-	TRBJ1-1	TRBD1	CSVDRGTTEAFF	TGCAGCGTGGACAGGGGGACCACTGAAGCTTTCTTT
TRBV5-1	few	TRBJ1-2	TRBD1	CASSDPGQLYGYTF	TGCGCCAGCAGCGACCCGGGACAGCTCTATGGCTACACCTTC
TRBV30	-	TRBJ2-4	TRBD1	CAWTPPGQGYPKNIQYF	TGTGCCTGGACCCCCCCCGGACAGGGCTATCCCAAAAACATTCAGTACTTC
TRBV4-1	-	TRBJ2-4	-	CASSQDGREGNIQYF	TGCGCCAGCAGCCAAGATGGGAGAGAGGGAAACATTCAGTACTTC
TRBV7-2	-	TRBJ1-1	TRBD1	CASIIRQGAWTEAFF	TGTGCCAGCATCATTCGGCAGGGGGCTTGGACTGAAGCTTTCTTT
TRBV5-1	-	TRBJ1-1	-	CASSLAGWGETEAFF	TGCGCCAGCAGCTTGGCCGGATGGGGCGAAACTGAAGCTTTCTTT